The clone carrying this TCR beta chain was observed a few times. The antigen remains undetermined. Germline V CDR1 and CDR2: SGHTS, YDEGEE. The V and J ends lost 0 bases and 6 bases, in that order; junction bases with no gene match: 4. This CDR3 comprises 15 residues. PCR employed 60 Vbeta and 13 Jbeta primers. Sequencing used immunoSEQ multiplex PCR; TCRdb keeps in-frame clones, though not all of them. The profile shows 150,000 to 200,000 clones, around 78% of them singletons. This sample is drawn from a study of cytomegalovirus exposure and HLA in healthy donors. Findings and caveats of the study: Later work associated 16,951 TCR beta sequences with HLA alleles at 0.05 false discovery rate. A missense DCLRE1C variant was associated with V- and J-gene trimming of TCR beta chains in a later analysis, and an independent cohort replicated the association.

The sequence was obtained from a woman aged 40 to 55 in good health and CMV-seronegative. Sequencing input: PBMCs. The chain carries TRBV5-8 and TRBJ1-5; 9 bases fit TRBD1. This CDR3 reads CASSLAGTGSQPQHF. CDR3 DNA sequence: TGTGCCAGCAGCTTGGCCGGGACAGGGAGTCAGCCCCAGCATTTT.